Shown below are 29 T cell receptor beta chains from a single sample sequenced in a study of blood T cell repertoires in COVID-19. Repertoires were generated with immunoSEQ multiplex PCR, while TCRdb's copy carries only in-frame clones and drops some. This table holds some 120,000 clones, around 87% found once. Sequenced input: peripheral blood. The receptors were sampled from a woman aged 50 to 65 who had recovered from COVID-19.

J is TRBJ1-5 and V is TRBV5-6; a possible D gene is TRBD1 (6 bases). The germline V and J ends were trimmed by 4 bases and 5 bases, with 16 bases remaining between them. CDR1 and CDR2 (germline): SGHDT, YYEEEE. This CDR3 contains 15 residues. CDR3 bases: TGTGCCAGCAGCGTGGGGACACCTCCTCATCAGCCCCAGCATTTT. Translation gives CASSVGTPPHQPQHF.

This CDR3 is CASSFGNRADEQFF. Here the CDR3 DNA reads TGTGCCAGCAGCTTTGGGAACAGGGCAGATGAGCAGTTCTTC. The V gene is TRBV5-4, the J gene TRBJ2-1; maybe TRBD1 (6 bases). The V gene lost 2 bases and the J gene lost 8 bases, with 14 bases spanning the gap. The CDR3 has 14 amino acids. Germline loops: CDR1 SGHNT, CDR2 YYREEE (reference sequence).

This clone turned up a few times. The V call is TRBV4-2, the J call TRBJ2-3, with D maybe TRBD2 (5 bases). V was pared by 6 bases and J by 1 base, with 5 bases between. CDR3 length: 12 residues. CDR1 is LGHNA and CDR2 is YNFKEQ in the germline V gene. CDR3 sequence (DNA): TGTGCCAGCAGGGAGGGCACAGATACGCAGTATTTT. This gives the protein CASREGTDTQYF.

The chain joins TRBV2 to TRBJ1-1; 9 bases are shared with TRBD1. V shed 7 bases, J shed 1 base, and the junction held 4 bases outside the gene matches. The length of the CDR3 is 14 residues. Germline CDR1 is SNHLY and CDR2 is FYNNEI. In DNA form, the CDR3 reads TGTGCCAGCAAAGGGACAGGGACGAACACTGAAGCTTTCTTT. This encodes CASKGTGTNTEAFF. Supplemented by reference TRBV2 and TRBJ1-1, the full variable domain reads EPEVTQTPSHQVTQMGQEVILRCVPISNHLYFYWYRQILGQKVEFLVSFYNNEISEKSEIFDDQFSVERPDGSNFTLKIRSTKLEDSAMYFCASKGTGTNTEAFFGQGTRLTVV.

The rearrangement links TRBV11-3 to TRBJ2-1; no firm D call. The V end lost 3 bases, the J end lost 2 bases, and 5 bases lay between the germline ends. The CDR3 runs 13 residues. Looked up from germline, CDR1 is SGHNT and CDR2 is YENEEA. CDR3 protein: CASSFTPYNEQFF. In nucleotides, the CDR3 is TGTGCCAGCAGCTTCACACCCTACAATGAGCAGTTCTTC.

J is TRBJ2-1 and V is TRBV14; maybe TRBD2 (5 bases). This CDR3 is built from 17 residues. V was trimmed by 3 bases and J by 1 base, leaving 16 bases between them. CDR1 and CDR2 from the germline V gene are SGHDN and FVKESK. In DNA, the CDR3 is TGTGCCAGCAGCCACTACCTAGTAGGAGGATCCTACAATGAGCAGTTCTTC. Translated, it gives CASSHYLVGGSYNEQFF.

The chain has TRBV11-3 and TRBJ2-7; 8 bases agree with TRBD2. The CDR3 has 15 amino acids. J was trimmed by 0 bases and V by 5 bases; bases with no gene match: 6. Germline-derived CDR1 and CDR2 are SGHNT and YENEEA. CDR3 DNA sequence: TGTGCCAGCAGCCCCCGCGCGGGAGGCTCCTACGAGCAGTACTTC. Residues: CASSPRAGGSYEQYF.

This sequence joins TRBV6-5 and TRBJ1-5; 9 bases line up with TRBD1. This CDR3 spans 15 amino acids. V shed 5 bases and J 3 bases; nucleotides not matched to a gene: 5. The V gene's germline CDR1 is MNHEY and CDR2 SVGAGI. The CDR3 sequence: CASSTDRGYNQPQHF. CDR3 coding DNA: TGTGCCAGCAGTACGGACAGGGGTTACAATCAGCCCCAGCATTTT.

The V call is TRBV19, the J call TRBJ1-2, with 7 bases fitting TRBD1. V gave up 9 bases and J gave up 8 bases; unmatched junction bases: 9. Germline V gene sequence: CDR1 LNHDA, CDR2 SQIVND (reference sequence). This CDR3 contains 12 residues. CDR3 residues: CASKTQGQGYTF. Here the CDR3 DNA reads TGTGCCAGCAAAACACAGGGGCAAGGCTACACCTTC.

The V call is TRBV2, the J call TRBJ1-3; D uncertain. The germline CDR1 and CDR2 sequences are SNHLY and FYNNEI. The CDR3 consists of 14 residues. Trimming stripped 5 bases from V and 1 base from J, with 9 bases between. CDR3 in amino acids: CASSSAVSGNTIYF. The DNA of the CDR3 is TGTGCCAGCAGTTCCGCGGTTTCTGGAAACACCATATATTTT.

This chain connects TRBV14 to TRBJ2-3; 9 nucleotides agree with TRBD1. Germline V lookup: CDR1 SGHDN, CDR2 FVKESK. V shed 5 bases and J 9 bases; nucleotides not matched to a gene: 15. This CDR3 spans 16 amino acids. The CDR3 DNA reads TGTGCCAGCAGCGCCCGGACAGGGGCCACACGTGGGACGCAGTATTTT. This translates into CASSARTGATRGTQYF.

This chain joins TRBV5-1 and TRBJ1-6; D remains ambiguous. This CDR3 comprises 15 residues. The V gene's germline CDR1 is SGHRS and CDR2 YFSETQ. V lost 0 bases, J lost 4 bases, and 8 bases lay in between. This CDR3 is CASSLGHSYNSPLHF. The CDR3 DNA sequence: TGCGCCAGCAGCTTGGGACACTCTTATAATTCACCCCTCCACTTT.

CDR3 in DNA: TGTGCCAGCAGGGACAGGGGATCGACTGAAGCTTTCTTT. Encoded protein: CASRDRGSTEAFF. V usage is TRBV6-5 and J usage is TRBJ1-1; TRBD1 aligns across 9 bases. From germline, CDR1 is MNHEY and CDR2 SVGAGI. The CDR3 spans 13 residues. V dropped 6 bases and J dropped 5; count of bases not matched to a gene: 4.

This chain connects TRBV10-2 to TRBJ2-3, with a weak D call TRBD1 (5 bases). This CDR3 spans 18 amino acids. Germline CDR1 and CDR2: WSHSY and SAAADI. The V end lost 6 bases, the J end lost 2 bases, and 24 bases lay between the germline ends. The CDR3 DNA reads as TGCGCCAGCAGATCCCTCAGTAGGGGCCTTCTCTTCACAGATACGCAGTATTTT. Translation gives CASRSLSRGLLFTDTQYF.

The chain is built from TRBV10-2 and TRBJ2-2; possibly TRBD1 for D (5 bases). With 2 bases removed from V and 7 bases from J, the gap between germline ends came to 8 bases. The CDR3 sequence is 13 residues long. Germline values: CDR1 WSHSY, CDR2 SAAADI. Here the CDR3 reads CASSERGSGELFF. CDR3 DNA: TGCGCCAGCAGTGAGAGGGGTAGCGGGGAGCTGTTTTTT.

The chain is built from TRBV7-9 and TRBJ2-1, with D perhaps TRBD2 (6 bases). Germline assignment: CDR1 SEHNR and CDR2 FQNEAQ (reference sequence). The CDR3 is 11 residues long. The CDR3 reads CAGRGNNEQFF. The CDR3 bases are TGTGCGGGGCGGGGAAACAATGAGCAGTTCTTC.

This chain connects TRBV5-4 to TRBJ2-5, with TRBD1 as a possible D gene (7 bases). This CDR3 has 20 amino acids. V lost 0 bases and J lost 5, with 29 bases in between. Germline CDR1 is SGHNT and CDR2 is YYREEE (reference sequence). This chain's CDR3 is CASSLGPQGGAFHVGETQYF. CDR3 nucleotides: TGTGCCAGCAGCTTGGGGCCCCAGGGGGGTGCCTTCCATGTGGGGGAGACCCAGTACTTC.

This chain uses TRBV7-8 with TRBJ2-5; 10 positions agree with TRBD1. The germline CDR1 and CDR2 sequences are SGHVS and FQNEAQ. The ends lost 1 base at V and 4 bases at J; junction bases unmatched: 9. This CDR3 is 17 amino acids long. The CDR3 spells CASSLEAADRGSETQYF. CDR3 sequence (DNA): TGTGCCAGCAGCTTAGAGGCCGCGGACAGGGGGTCAGAGACCCAGTACTTC. Full variable domain (remainder filled in from reference TRBV7-8 and TRBJ2-5): GAGVSQSPRYKVAKRGQDVALRCDPISGHVSLFWYQQALGQGPEFLTYFQNEAQLDKSGLPSDRFFAERPEGSVSTLKIQRTQQEDSAVYLCASSLEAADRGSETQYFGPGTRLLVL.

The chain uses TRBV5-4 and TRBJ2-7; possible D gene TRBD2, 7 bases. V was shortened by 2 bases and J by 3 bases, with 15 bases between the two germline ends. The germline gives CDR1 SGHNT, CDR2 YYREEE (reference sequence). This CDR3 region has 15 residues. The CDR3 region is CASSFNGGGYYEQYF. CDR3 coding DNA: TGTGCCAGCAGCTTTAATGGCGGGGGCTACTACGAGCAGTACTTC.

CDR3 DNA sequence: TGTGCCAGCAGCTTGGCCCTACTAGCGGGAGGCCAGGATACGCAGTATTTT. Residues: CASSLALLAGGQDTQYF. The chain joins TRBV5-8 to TRBJ2-3, with 12 bases lining up with TRBD2. The CDR3 spans 17 residues. The trim removed 0 bases at V and 6 bases at J, leaving 8 bases unmatched. From germline, CDR1 is SGHTS and CDR2 YDEGEE.

This chain connects TRBV7-9 to TRBJ1-6; D gene uncertain. CDR3 length: 13 amino acids. Trimming cost V 1 base and J 13 bases, with 11 bases left between them. In germline, CDR1 is SEHNR, CDR2 FQNEAQ (reference sequence). Written as DNA, the CDR3 is TGTGCCAGCAGCTTAGGCGGAAATAATCCCCTCCACTTT. It yields the protein CASSLGGNNPLHF.

The V gene is TRBV2, the J gene TRBJ2-7, with D possibly matching TRBD2 (6 bases). The V gene lost 4 bases and the J gene lost 2 bases, with 15 bases spanning the gap. The V gene's germline CDR1 is SNHLY and CDR2 FYNNEI. The CDR3 runs 15 residues. DNA of the CDR3: TGTGCCAGCAGTGGGAGGGGCAGAAACCCCTACGAGCAGTACTTC. Its protein is CASSGRGRNPYEQYF.

This sequence joins TRBV19 and TRBJ1-5; D may be TRBD1 (5 bases). The CDR3 is 17 amino acids. CDR1 LNHDA and CDR2 SQIVND come from the germline V gene (reference sequence). The V and J ends lost 5 bases and 5 bases respectively, with 22 bases between them. The CDR3 here is CASSPTTGGALDQPQHF. DNA of the CDR3: TGTGCCAGTAGTCCGACTACGGGGGGAGCGCTCGATCAGCCCCAGCATTTT.

The V gene is TRBV18, the J gene TRBJ1-3; no firm D call. V lost 1 base and J lost 0, with 10 bases in between. The CDR3 consists of 16 residues. Germline CDR1 reads KGHSH; CDR2 reads LQKENI. The DNA of the CDR3 is TGTGCCAGCTCACCACTGGGCCTGAACTCTGGAAACACCATATATTTT. This gives the protein CASSPLGLNSGNTIYF.

J is TRBJ1-2 and V is TRBV15; 9 positions match TRBD1. V dropped 0 bases and J dropped 8; count of bases not matched to a gene: 4. CDR1 and CDR2 from the germline V gene are LNHNV and YYDKDF (reference sequence). The CDR3 extends over 14 amino acids. The CDR3 DNA is TGTGCCACCAGCAGAGAGGGGACAGGGTTGGGCTACACCTTC. Translating gives CATSREGTGLGYTF.

This clone is a singleton in its sample. The chain links TRBV18 to TRBJ1-5; 8 bases are shared with TRBD1. The germline V gene encodes CDR1 KGHSH and CDR2 LQKENI. Germline trimming cut 6 bases from V and 7 bases from J; bases unmatched to any gene: 14. This CDR3 spans 16 amino acids. The CDR3 here is CASSLTQQGAGQPQHF. The CDR3 DNA reads as TGTGCCAGCTCCCTAACTCAGCAGGGGGCCGGACAGCCCCAGCATTTT.

In this sample, this clone turned up once. The chain recombines TRBV5-1 with TRBJ2-1; possibly TRBD2 for D (6 bases). The germline V and J ends were trimmed by 0 bases and 7 bases, with 23 bases remaining between them. The CDR3 loop spans 18 amino acids. Germline V gene lookup returns CDR1 SGHRS and CDR2 YFSETQ. CDR3 sequence reads: CASSLVVMSGAITNEQFF. For the CDR3, the DNA is TGCGCCAGCAGCTTGGTGGTTATGTCGGGAGCCATTACGAATGAGCAGTTCTTC.

The chain employs TRBV11-2 and TRBJ2-1, with 12 bases matching TRBD2. V lost 5 bases, J lost 2 bases, and 4 bases stayed unmatched. Germline V lookup: CDR1 SGHAT, CDR2 FQNNGV. The CDR3 spans 16 residues. The CDR3 loop is CASSPLAGGTYNEQFF. The CDR3 DNA sequence: TGTGCCAGCAGCCCACTAGCGGGGGGCACCTACAATGAGCAGTTCTTC.

The chain is built from TRBV27 and TRBJ2-5; perhaps TRBD1 as D (6 bases). Germline loops: CDR1 MNHEY, CDR2 SMNVEV (reference sequence). This CDR3 has 15 residues. V was trimmed by 4 bases and J by 1 base, leaving 13 bases between them. CDR3: CASSSLGQTQETQYF. The CDR3 nucleotides read TGTGCCAGCAGTTCCCTCGGACAGACCCAAGAGACCCAGTACTTC.